This entry describes one T cell receptor (beta chain). The target antigen is unknown. The entry originates in a study of glioma-infiltrating T cells. CDR1 and CDR2 from the germline V gene are SGHTA and FQGNSA. Trimming stripped 6 bases from V and 2 bases from J, with 17 bases between. The CDR3 totals 16 residues. Using RNA template, CDR3s of TCR alpha and beta were amplified with iRepertoire arm-PCR. Tissue mRNA or PBMC total RNA, roughly 100-400 ng, went into one-step reverse transcription and amplification. Each CDR3 protein gets one entry after TCRdb re-called the multiplex PCR reads with MiXCR. The sample records about 130,000 distinct CDR3 sequences, 24% being singletons. General study results and limits: Tissue-blood divergence was below expectation in non-neoplastic patients, above in gliomas. Tissue and blood shared very few CDR3 sequences.

The source material was glioma tissue, nonneoplastic brain tissue, or PBMCs (not recorded which). This receptor was obtained from a human donor with low-grade glioma or glioblastoma, undergoing nonglioma brain surgery, or in good health (not recorded which). This sequence joins TRBV7-2 and TRBJ2-1; D is perhaps TRBD1 or TRBD2 (5 bases each). CDR3 bases: TGTGCCAGCAGACCCCGGGACCCCAACCCCTACAATGAGCAGTTCTTC. Encoded protein: CASRPRDPNPYNEQFF.